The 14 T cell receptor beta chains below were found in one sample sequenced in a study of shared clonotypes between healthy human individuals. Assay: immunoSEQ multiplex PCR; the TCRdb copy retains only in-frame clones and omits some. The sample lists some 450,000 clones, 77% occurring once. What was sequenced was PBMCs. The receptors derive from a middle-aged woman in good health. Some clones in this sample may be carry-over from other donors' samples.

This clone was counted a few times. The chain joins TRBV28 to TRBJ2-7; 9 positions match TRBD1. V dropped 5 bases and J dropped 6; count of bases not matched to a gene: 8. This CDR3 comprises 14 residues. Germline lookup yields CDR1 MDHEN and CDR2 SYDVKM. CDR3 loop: CASSTWTGEGEQYF. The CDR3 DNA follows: TGTGCCAGCAGTACCTGGACAGGGGAAGGCGAGCAGTACTTC.

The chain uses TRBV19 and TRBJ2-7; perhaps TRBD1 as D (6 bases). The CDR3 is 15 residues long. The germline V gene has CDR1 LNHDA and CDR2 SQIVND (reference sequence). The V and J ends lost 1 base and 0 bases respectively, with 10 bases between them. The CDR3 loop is CASSIAGHSSYEQYF. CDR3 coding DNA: TGTGCCAGTAGTATAGCGGGACATTCCTCCTACGAGCAGTACTTC.

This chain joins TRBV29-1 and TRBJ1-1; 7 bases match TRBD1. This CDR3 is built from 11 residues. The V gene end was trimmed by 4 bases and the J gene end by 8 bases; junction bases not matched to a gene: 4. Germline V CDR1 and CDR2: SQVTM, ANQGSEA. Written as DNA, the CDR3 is TGCAGCGTTGTTGAGGGGGCGGAAGCTTTCTTT. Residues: CSVVEGAEAFF.

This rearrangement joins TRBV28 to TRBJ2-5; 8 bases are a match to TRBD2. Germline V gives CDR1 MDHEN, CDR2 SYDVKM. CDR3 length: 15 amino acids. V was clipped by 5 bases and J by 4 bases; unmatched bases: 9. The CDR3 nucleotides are TGTGCCAGCAGTCCCCCGGGGCTAGCGGGAGAGACCCAGTACTTC. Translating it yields CASSPPGLAGETQYF.

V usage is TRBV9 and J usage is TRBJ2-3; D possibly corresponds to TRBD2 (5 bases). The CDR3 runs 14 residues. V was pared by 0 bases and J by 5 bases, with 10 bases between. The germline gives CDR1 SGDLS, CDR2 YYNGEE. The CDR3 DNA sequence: TGTGCCAGCAGCGTAGCGGACGGGAAAGATACGCAGTATTTT. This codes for CASSVADGKDTQYF.

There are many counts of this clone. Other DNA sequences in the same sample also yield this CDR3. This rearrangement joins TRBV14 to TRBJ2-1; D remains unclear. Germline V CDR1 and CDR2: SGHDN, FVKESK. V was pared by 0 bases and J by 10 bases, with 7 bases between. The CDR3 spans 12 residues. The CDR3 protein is CASSQDNPEQFF. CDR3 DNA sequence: TGTGCCAGCAGCCAAGACAACCCCGAGCAGTTCTTC.

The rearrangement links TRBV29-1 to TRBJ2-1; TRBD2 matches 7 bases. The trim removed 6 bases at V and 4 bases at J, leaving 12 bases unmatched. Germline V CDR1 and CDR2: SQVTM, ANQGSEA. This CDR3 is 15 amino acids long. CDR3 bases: TGCAGCGTCGCGAAGGGGCTAGCGGCTTACAATGAGCAGTTCTTC. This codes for CSVAKGLAAYNEQFF.

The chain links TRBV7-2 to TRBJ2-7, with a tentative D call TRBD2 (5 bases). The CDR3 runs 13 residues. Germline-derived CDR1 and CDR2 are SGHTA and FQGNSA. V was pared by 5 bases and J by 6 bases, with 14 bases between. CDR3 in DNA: TGTGCCAGCAGCCCCGAGCGGAGGCGCGAGCAGTACTTC. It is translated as CASSPERRREQYF.

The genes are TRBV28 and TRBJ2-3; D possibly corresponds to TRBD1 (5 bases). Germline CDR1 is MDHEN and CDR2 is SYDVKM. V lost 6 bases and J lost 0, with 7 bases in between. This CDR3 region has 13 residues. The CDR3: CASSDSSTDTQYF. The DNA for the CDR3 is TGTGCCAGCAGCGACAGTAGCACAGATACGCAGTATTTT.

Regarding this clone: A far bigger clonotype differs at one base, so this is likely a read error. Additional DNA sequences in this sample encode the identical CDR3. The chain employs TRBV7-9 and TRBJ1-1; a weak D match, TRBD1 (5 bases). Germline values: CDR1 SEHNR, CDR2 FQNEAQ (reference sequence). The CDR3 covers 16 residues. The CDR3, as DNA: TGTGCCAGCAGCTTAGGAAGGGTGGAGGTGGACACTGAAGCCTTCTTT. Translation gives CASSLGRVEVDTEAFF.

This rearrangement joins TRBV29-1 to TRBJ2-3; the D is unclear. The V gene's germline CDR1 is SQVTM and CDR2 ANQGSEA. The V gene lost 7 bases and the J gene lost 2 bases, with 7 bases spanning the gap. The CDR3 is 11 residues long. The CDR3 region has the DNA TGCAGCGCTGCCCCCACAGATACGCAGTATTTT. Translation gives CSAAPTDTQYF.

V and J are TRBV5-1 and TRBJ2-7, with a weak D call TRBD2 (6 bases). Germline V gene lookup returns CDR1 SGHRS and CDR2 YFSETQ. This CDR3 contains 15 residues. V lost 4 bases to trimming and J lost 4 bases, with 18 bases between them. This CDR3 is CASSLSTRGLYEQYF. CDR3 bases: TGCGCCAGCAGCCTGTCGACTAGAGGCTTATACGAGCAGTACTTC.

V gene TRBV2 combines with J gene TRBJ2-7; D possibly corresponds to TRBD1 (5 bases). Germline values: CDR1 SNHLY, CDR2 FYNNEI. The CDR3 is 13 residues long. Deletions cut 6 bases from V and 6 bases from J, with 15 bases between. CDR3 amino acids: CASSRTPTTEQYF. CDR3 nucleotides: TGTGCCAGCAGCCGGACACCAACTACCGAGCAGTACTTC.

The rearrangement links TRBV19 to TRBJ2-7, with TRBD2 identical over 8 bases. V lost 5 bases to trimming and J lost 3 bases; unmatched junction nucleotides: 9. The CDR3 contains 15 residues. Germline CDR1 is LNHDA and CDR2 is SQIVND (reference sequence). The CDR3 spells CASSLQLAANYEQYF. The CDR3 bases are TGTGCCAGTAGTCTACAACTAGCGGCAAACTACGAGCAGTACTTC.